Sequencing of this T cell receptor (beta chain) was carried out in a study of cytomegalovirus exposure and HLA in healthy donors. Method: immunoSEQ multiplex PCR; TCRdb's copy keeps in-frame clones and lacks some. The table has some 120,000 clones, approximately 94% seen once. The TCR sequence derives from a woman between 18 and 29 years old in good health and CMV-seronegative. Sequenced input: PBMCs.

In DNA form, the CDR3 reads TGTGCCAGCAGTCCCACTAGCGGGAGAATGGAGACCCAGTACTTC. Its translation: CASSPTSGRMETQYF. The chain employs TRBV7-3 and TRBJ2-5; TRBD2 matches 11 bases. Germline V gene data show CDR1 as SGHTA and CDR2 as FQGTGA. CDR3 length: 15 residues. V was clipped by 6 bases and J by 5 bases; unmatched bases: 8.